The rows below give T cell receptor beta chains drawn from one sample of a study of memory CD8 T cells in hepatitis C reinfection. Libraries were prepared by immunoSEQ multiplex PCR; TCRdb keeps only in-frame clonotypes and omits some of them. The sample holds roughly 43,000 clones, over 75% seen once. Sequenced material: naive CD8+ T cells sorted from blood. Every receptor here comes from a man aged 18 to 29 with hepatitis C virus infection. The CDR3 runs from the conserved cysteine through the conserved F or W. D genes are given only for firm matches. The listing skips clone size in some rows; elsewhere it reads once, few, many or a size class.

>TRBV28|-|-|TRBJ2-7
CASSLHHGAEQYF
TGTGCCAGCAGTTTACATCATGGGGCCGAGCAGTACTTC
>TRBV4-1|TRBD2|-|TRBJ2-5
CASSQAAGGSQETQYF
TGCGCCAGCAGCCAAGCAGCGGGAGGGTCCCAAGAGACCCAGTACTTC
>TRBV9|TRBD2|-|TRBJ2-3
CASSVAGVTDTQYF
TGTGCCAGCAGCGTCGCGGGGGTCACAGATACGCAGTATTTT
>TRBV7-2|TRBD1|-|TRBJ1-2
CASSSYGQGADGYTF
TGTGCCAGCAGCTCCTACGGACAGGGGGCGGATGGCTACACCTTC
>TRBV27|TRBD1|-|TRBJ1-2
CASSPLPGTDYGYTF
TGTGCCAGCAGCCCTCTTCCCGGGACAGACTATGGCTACACCTTC
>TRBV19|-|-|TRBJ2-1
CASSSTGSNEQFF
TGTGCCAGTAGTAGTACAGGGTCCAATGAGCAGTTCTTC
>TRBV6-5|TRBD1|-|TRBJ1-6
CASSWTGNSPLHF
TGTGCCAGCAGTTGGACAGGCAATTCACCCCTCCACTTT
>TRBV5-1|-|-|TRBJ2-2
CASRAIAENTGELFF
TGCGCCAGCAGAGCAATAGCGGAGAACACCGGGGAGCTGTTTTTT
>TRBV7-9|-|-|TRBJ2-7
CASSLGRDGSYEQYF
TGTGCCAGCAGCTTAGGGCGGGACGGCTCCTACGAGCAGTACTTC
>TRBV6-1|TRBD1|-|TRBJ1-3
CASSETGQVLISGNTIYF
TGTGCCAGCAGTGAAACGGGACAGGTATTAATCTCTGGAAACACCATATATTTT
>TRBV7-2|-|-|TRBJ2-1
CASSLGSGERREQFF
TGTGCCAGCAGCTTGGGGTCGGGGGAACGTCGCGAGCAGTTCTTC
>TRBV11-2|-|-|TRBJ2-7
CASSSGLSYEQYF
TGTGCCAGCAGCTCGGGACTTTCCTACGAGCAGTACTTC
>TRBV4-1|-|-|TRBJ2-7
CASSQGGSHSYEQYF
TGCGCCAGCAGCCAAGGTGGCAGTCACTCCTACGAGCAGTACTTC
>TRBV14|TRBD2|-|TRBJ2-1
CASSPPAGASYNEQFF
TGTGCCAGCAGCCCTCCCGCGGGAGCCTCCTACAATGAGCAGTTCTTC
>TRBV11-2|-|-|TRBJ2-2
CASSLGAFNTGELFF
TGTGCCAGCAGCTTAGGAGCATTCAACACCGGGGAGCTGTTTTTT
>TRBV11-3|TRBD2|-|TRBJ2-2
CASSAGTSRTGELFF
TGTGCCAGCAGCGCTGGGACTAGCCGGACCGGGGAGCTGTTTTTT
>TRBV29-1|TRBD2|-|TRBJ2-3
CSVGGGATDTQYF
TGCAGCGTTGGCGGGGGGGCGACAGATACGCAGTATTTT
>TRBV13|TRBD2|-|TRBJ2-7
CASSLTLAGGPNEQYF
TGTGCCAGCAGTTTAACTCTAGCGGGAGGGCCGAACGAGCAGTACTTC
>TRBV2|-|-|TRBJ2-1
CASKWAAGATYEQFF
TGTGCCAGTAAGTGGGCGGCAGGGGCTACATATGAGCAGTTCTTC
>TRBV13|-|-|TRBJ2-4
CASSLALGGDIQYF
TGTGCCAGCAGCTTAGCGCTGGGAGGCGACATTCAGTACTTC
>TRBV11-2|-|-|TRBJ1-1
CASSSEGYQNTEAFF
TGTGCCAGCAGCTCGGAGGGGTACCAGAACACTGAAGCTTTCTTT
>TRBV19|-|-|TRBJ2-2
CASRQTGVGTGELFF
TGTGCCAGCAGACAGACAGGAGTGGGGACCGGGGAGCTGTTTTTT
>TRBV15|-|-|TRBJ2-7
CATSSGRGYEQYF
TGTGCCACCAGCAGCGGCAGGGGATACGAGCAGTACTTC
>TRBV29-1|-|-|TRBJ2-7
CSVEEQPYEQYF
TGCAGCGTTGAAGAACAACCCTACGAGCAGTACTTC
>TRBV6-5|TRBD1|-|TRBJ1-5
CASSRTGAYQPQHF
TGTGCCAGCAGTCGGACAGGGGCGTATCAGCCCCAGCATTTT
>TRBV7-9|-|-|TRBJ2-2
CASSLTPANTGELFF
TGTGCCAGCAGCTTAACGCCAGCGAACACCGGGGAGCTGTTTTTT
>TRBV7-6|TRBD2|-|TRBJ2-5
CASSLGGGLLWTQYF
TGTGCCAGCAGCTTAGGCGGGGGGCTCCTATGGACCCAGTACTTC
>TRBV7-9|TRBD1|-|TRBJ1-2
CASSPMGAQGYYGYTF
TGTGCCAGCAGCCCCATGGGGGCACAGGGGTACTATGGCTACACCTTC
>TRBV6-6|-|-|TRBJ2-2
CASSYPWETGGELFF
TGTGCCAGCAGTTACCCGTGGGAGACGGGAGGGGAGCTGTTTTTT
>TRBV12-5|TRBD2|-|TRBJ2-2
CASGSALAGASGELFF
TGTGCTAGTGGTTCCGCTCTAGCGGGGGCTTCCGGGGAGCTGTTTTTT
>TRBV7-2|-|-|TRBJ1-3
CASSPYLQGGWNTIYF
TGTGCCAGCAGCCCATACCTACAGGGTGGGTGGAACACCATATATTTT
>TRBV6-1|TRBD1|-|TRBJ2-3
CATTSGTGTDTQYF
TGTGCCACCACTTCCGGGACAGGCACAGATACGCAGTATTTT
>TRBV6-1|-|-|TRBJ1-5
CASSESWAGNQPQHF
TGTGCCAGCAGTGAATCGTGGGCTGGCAATCAGCCCCAGCATTTT
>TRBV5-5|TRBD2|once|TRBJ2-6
CASSLRAGGSRANVLTF
TGTGCCAGCAGCTTAAGAGCGGGAGGGTCCCGGGCCAACGTCCTGACTTTC
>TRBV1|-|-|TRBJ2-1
CTSSPPRDTGYNEQFF
TGCACCAGCAGCCCGCCTCGGGACACCGGATACAATGAGCAGTTCTTC
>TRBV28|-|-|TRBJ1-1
CASALTANTEAFF
TGTGCCAGCGCTTTGACAGCGAACACTGAAGCTTTCTTT
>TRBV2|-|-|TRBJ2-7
CASSGGNRAAEQYF
TGTGCCAGCAGTGGAGGAAACAGGGCGGCCGAGCAGTACTTC
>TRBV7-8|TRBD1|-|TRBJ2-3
CASSLGQSTDTQYF
TGTGCCAGCAGCTTGGGACAGAGCACAGATACGCAGTATTTT